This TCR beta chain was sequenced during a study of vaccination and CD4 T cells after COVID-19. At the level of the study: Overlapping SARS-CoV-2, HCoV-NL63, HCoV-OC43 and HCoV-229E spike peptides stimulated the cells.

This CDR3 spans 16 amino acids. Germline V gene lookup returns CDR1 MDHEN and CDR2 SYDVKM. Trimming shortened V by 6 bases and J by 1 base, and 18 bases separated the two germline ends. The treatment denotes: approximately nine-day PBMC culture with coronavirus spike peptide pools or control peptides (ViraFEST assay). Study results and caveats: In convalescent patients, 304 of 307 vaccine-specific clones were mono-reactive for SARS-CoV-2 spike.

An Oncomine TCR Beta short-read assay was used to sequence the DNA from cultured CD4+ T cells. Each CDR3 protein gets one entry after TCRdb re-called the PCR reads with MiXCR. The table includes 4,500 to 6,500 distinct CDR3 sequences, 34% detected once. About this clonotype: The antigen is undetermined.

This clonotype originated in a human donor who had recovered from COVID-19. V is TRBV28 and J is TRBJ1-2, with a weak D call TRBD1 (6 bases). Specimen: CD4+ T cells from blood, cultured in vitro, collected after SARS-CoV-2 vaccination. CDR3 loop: CASRTLGGLDNYGYTF. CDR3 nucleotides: TGTGCCAGCAGAACCCTCGGGGGCCTCGATAACTATGGCTACACCTTC.